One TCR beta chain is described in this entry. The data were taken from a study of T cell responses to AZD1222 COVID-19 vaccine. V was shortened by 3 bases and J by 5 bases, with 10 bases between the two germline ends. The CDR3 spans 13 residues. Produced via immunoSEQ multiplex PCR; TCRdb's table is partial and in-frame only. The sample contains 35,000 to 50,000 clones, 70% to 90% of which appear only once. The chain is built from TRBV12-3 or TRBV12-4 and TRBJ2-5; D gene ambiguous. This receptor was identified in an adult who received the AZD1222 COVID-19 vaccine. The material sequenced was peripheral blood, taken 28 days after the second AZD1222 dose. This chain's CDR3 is CASSFYSQETQYF. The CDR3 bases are TGTGCCAGCAGTTTTTACAGTCAGGAGACCCAGTACTTC.